This T cell receptor beta chain was sequenced for a study of cytomegalovirus exposure and HLA in healthy donors. Study-wide results and caveats: What TCR beta sequences reportedly achieved was accurate prediction of HLA-A and HLA-B alleles in most subjects.

Donors consisted of healthy bone marrow donors. In the PCR, 60 Vbeta and 13 Jbeta primers were used. Some clones are missing from TCRdb's copy, which holds only in-frame ones; the method was immunoSEQ multiplex PCR. Among roughly 150,000 clones listed, over 75% were seen once. A word on this clone: What it binds is not known. Relative to the germline gene, one junction end is altered; a read error may explain this.

This CDR3 region has 15 residues. Germline V CDR1 and CDR2: SEHNR, FQNEAQ (reference sequence). The sample was PBMCs. The TCR originated in a man younger than 45 in good health and CMV-seropositive. The J gene is TRBJ1-2, the V gene TRBV7-9; maybe TRBD1 (6 bases). CDR3 amino acids: CSSSLSATGRDGYTF. CDR3 bases: TGTTCCAGCAGCTTATCCGCTACAGGGAGGGATGGCTACACCTTC. Looking up the rest from reference TRBV7-9 and TRBJ1-2 gives the full variable domain: DTGVSQNPRHKITKRGQNVTFRCDPISEHNRLYWYRQTLGQGPEFLTYFQNEAQLEKSRLLSDRFSAERPKGSFSTLEIQRTEQGDSAMYLCSSSLSATGRDGYTFGSGTRLTVV.